The rows below give T cell receptor beta chains drawn from one sample of a study of blood T cell repertoires in COVID-19. Libraries were prepared by immunoSEQ multiplex PCR; TCRdb keeps only in-frame clonotypes and omits some of them. This sample yields roughly 190,000 clones, of which roughly four fifths are seen a single time; roughly 6.1% belongs to the top ten. The sample consisted of peripheral blood. The origin of the receptors is a woman in her forties with acute or convalescent COVID-19. Each CDR3 is given with its conserved first and last residue. D genes are given only for firm matches. Some rows have no size entry. The others give once, few or many, or a class for an expanded clone.

J | size | V | D | length | CDR3 | DNA
TRBJ2-2 | . | TRBV25-1 | . | 12 | CASSLSTGELFF | TGTGCCAGCAGCCTAAGCACCGGGGAGCTGTTTTTT
TRBJ2-3 | once | TRBV27 | TRBD2 | 15 | CASHTSGGGTDTQYF | TGTGCCAGCCATACTAGCGGGGGGGGCACAGATACGCAGTATTTT
TRBJ2-7 | . | TRBV5-4 | TRBD1 | 14 | CASSFGQGAFEQYF | TGTGCCAGCAGCTTTGGACAGGGGGCTTTTGAGCAGTACTTC
TRBJ1-4 | few | TRBV28 | . | 14 | CASSLRGGNEKLFF | TGTGCCAGCAGTTTGCGGGGAGGTAATGAAAAACTGTTTTTT
TRBJ1-6 | . | TRBV6-1 | . | 18 | CASSVGPRGGSYNSPLHF | TGTGCCAGCAGTGTAGGCCCCCGAGGGGGCTCCTATAATTCACCCCTCCACTTT
TRBJ2-1 | . | TRBV20-1 | . | 11 | CSAHIVNEQFF | TGCAGTGCCCACATTGTAAATGAGCAGTTCTTC
TRBJ1-2 | . | TRBV5-4 | TRBD1 | 14 | CASSFPGTAVGYTF | TGTGCCAGCAGCTTCCCCGGGACAGCGGTAGGCTACACCTTC
TRBJ2-1 | . | TRBV5-1 | TRBD2 | 14 | CASKPLAGNNEQFF | TGCGCCAGCAAGCCGTTAGCGGGTAACAATGAGCAGTTCTTC
TRBJ2-7 | . | TRBV11-3 | TRBD1 | 15 | CASSPRTGPLYEQYF | TGTGCCAGCAGCCCGCGGACAGGGCCCCTCTACGAGCAGTACTTC
TRBJ1-1 | . | TRBV6-5 | TRBD1 | 15 | CASRGQGAGNTEAFF | TGTGCCAGCAGGGGACAGGGGGCCGGAAACACTGAAGCTTTCTTT
TRBJ2-5 | . | TRBV6-1 | TRBD2 | 16 | CASSENLAVRGGTQYF | TGTGCCAGCAGTGAAAACCTAGCGGTTCGGGGGGGGACCCAGTACTTC
TRBJ1-1 | . | TRBV28 | TRBD1 | 16 | CASTYYQGGIVPEAFF | TGTGCCAGCACTTATTACCAAGGGGGCATCGTCCCTGAAGCTTTCTTT
TRBJ2-3 | . | TRBV4-2 | TRBD2 | 15 | CASSQTLAEEDTQYF | TGTGCCAGCAGCCAAACACTAGCGGAAGAAGATACGCAGTATTTT
TRBJ1-3 | . | TRBV28 | TRBD1 | 16 | CASSWTGLNSGNTIYF | TGTGCCAGCAGTTGGACAGGCCTCAACTCTGGAAACACCATATATTTT
TRBJ2-2 | . | TRBV9 | . | 13 | CASSVDYTGELFF | TGTGCCAGCAGCGTAGACTACACCGGGGAGCTGTTTTTT
TRBJ1-5 | once | TRBV27 | . | 13 | CASSWERNQPQHF | TGTGCCAGCAGTTGGGAGAGGAATCAGCCCCAGCATTTT